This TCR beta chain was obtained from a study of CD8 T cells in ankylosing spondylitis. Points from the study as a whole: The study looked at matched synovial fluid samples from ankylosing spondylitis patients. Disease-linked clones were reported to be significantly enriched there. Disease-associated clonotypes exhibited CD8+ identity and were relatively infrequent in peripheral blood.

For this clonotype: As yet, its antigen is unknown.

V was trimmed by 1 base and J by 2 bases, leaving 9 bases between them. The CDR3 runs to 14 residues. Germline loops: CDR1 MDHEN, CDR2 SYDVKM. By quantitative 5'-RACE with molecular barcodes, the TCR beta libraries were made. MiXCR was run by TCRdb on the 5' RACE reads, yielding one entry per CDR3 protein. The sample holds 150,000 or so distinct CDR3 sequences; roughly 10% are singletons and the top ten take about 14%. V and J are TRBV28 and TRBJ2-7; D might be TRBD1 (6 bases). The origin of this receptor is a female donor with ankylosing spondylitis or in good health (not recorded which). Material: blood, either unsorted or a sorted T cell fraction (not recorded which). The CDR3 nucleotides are TGTGCCAGCAGTTTATCAGGGGACACCTACGAGCAGTACTTC. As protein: CASSLSGDTYEQYF.